These T cell receptor beta chains were read from a single sample in a study of CD8+ T cells in alopecia areata. Sequenced by immunoSEQ multiplex PCR; TCRdb stores in-frame clones only, minus some. The table includes 100,000 to 150,000 clones, 45% to 65% detected once. The sequenced sample was CD4+ T cells sorted from blood, obtained at week 0. These receptors all come from a human donor with alopecia areata. Each CDR3 is given with its conserved first and last residue. Each record gives: D gene, clone size, V gene, J gene, CDR3 DNA, CDR3 protein. The D gene is left open where the match is weak. Clone size, where shown, is once, few, many, or a class for clones that have expanded.

-	-	TRBV4-2	TRBJ2-7	TGTGCCAGCAGCCCCTCGTCCGGGTTTATCGAGCAGTACTTC	CASSPSSGFIEQYF
TRBD1	-	TRBV4-3	TRBJ1-1	TGCGCCAGCAGCCAAGGGACTGGGGACAGGGGTTACAACACTGAAGCTTTCTTT	CASSQGTGDRGYNTEAFF
-	few	TRBV7-9	TRBJ2-5	TGTGCCAGCAGCCCCCCAAAGGGCGAAGGGGAGACCCAGTACTTC	CASSPPKGEGETQYF
-	few	TRBV18	TRBJ2-5	TGTGCCAGCTCCCCCCTCATGCAGGCTCGATGGGAAGAGACCCAGTACTTC	CASSPLMQARWEETQYF
TRBD1	-	TRBV7-2	TRBJ1-1	TGTGCCAGCAGCGGAAGACAGGGCAACACTGAAGCTTTCTTT	CASSGRQGNTEAFF
-	-	TRBV6-4	TRBJ2-2	TGTGCCAGCAGACAGGGTGCGGAAACCGGGGAGCTGTTTTTT	CASRQGAETGELFF
-	-	TRBV7-2	TRBJ2-3	TGTGCCAGCAGCCCCTACACAGATACGCAGTATTTT	CASSPYTDTQYF
TRBD1	-	TRBV5-1	TRBJ2-7	TGCGCCAGCAGCGTTAACGGACAGGGAAGCTCCTACGAGCAGTACTTC	CASSVNGQGSSYEQYF
TRBD2	once	TRBV6-5	TRBJ2-5	TGTGCCAGCAGTTCCGAAGCGGGGCGACAAGAGACCCAGTACTTC	CASSSEAGRQETQYF
-	-	TRBV7-8	TRBJ1-5	TGTGCCAGCAGCTTAGCAGGGAAAGGTCAGCCCCAGCATTTT	CASSLAGKGQPQHF
-	-	TRBV7-2	TRBJ1-1	TGTGCCAGCAGCTTAGGAGAGCTACGGACTGAAGCTTTCTTT	CASSLGELRTEAFF
-	few	TRBV7-9	TRBJ1-1	TGTGCCAGCAGCGATGGGACCCTGAACACTGAAGCTTTCTTT	CASSDGTLNTEAFF
-	-	TRBV18	TRBJ1-4	TGTGCCAGCTCACCATGGACAGAGAATGAAAAACTGTTTTTT	CASSPWTENEKLFF